Below, one T cell receptor (beta chain) is given with its context. The target antigen is unknown. PCR employed 60 Vbeta and 13 Jbeta primers. Clones were read by immunoSEQ multiplex PCR, and TCRdb kept only the in-frame ones, dropping some. The sample carries about 92,000 clones, 60% to 80% recorded once. The sample originates from a study of cytomegalovirus exposure and HLA in healthy donors. Study results and caveats: TCR beta sequences numbering roughly 18,000 were associated with HLA alleles at 0.05 false discovery rate in a later analysis. Some V segments, including TRBV6-2 and TRBV6-3, were excluded as indistinguishable. Within an earlier analysis, most TCR beta V segments proved productive either about 90% or about 30% of the time.

Germline CDR1 reads SGHTA; CDR2 reads FQGNSA. V was trimmed by 5 bases and J by 5 bases, leaving 7 bases between them. The CDR3 covers 11 residues. This TCR came from a man aged 50 to 59 in good health and CMV-seropositive. Sequences were obtained from PBMCs. The V call is TRBV7-2, the J call TRBJ2-7, with D unresolved. DNA of the CDR3: TGTGCCAGCAGCGAGTATAACGAGCAGTACTTC. The encoded protein is CASSEYNEQYF.